This T cell receptor (beta chain) stems from a study of blood T cell repertoires in COVID-19. Study-wide background: Specimens from acute and convalescent COVID-19 originated in the United States, Italy and Spain. In each case, the material was cDNA or gDNA derived from T cells, B-cell-depleted T cells, or PBMCs.

Per the authors' pipeline: Researchers report that nucleated cell counts were estimated from reference gene primer amplification. The table came from immunoSEQ multiplex PCR; TCRdb's copy has only in-frame clones and leaves some out. The V and J calls and clone size were taken over from that table, and D and trimming were inferred from the DNA. This sample has 45,000 to 65,000 clones, with approximately 80% found just once. Germline CDR1 MNHEY, CDR2 SVGAGI. The CDR3 is 13 residues long. Trimming left V 7 bases short and J 2 bases short, with 12 bases between. This chain links TRBV6-5 with TRBJ2-7, with D perhaps TRBD1 (5 bases). Sequencing was carried out using peripheral blood. This TCR was recovered from a young man with COVID-19, enrolled during active disease. CDR3 bases: TGTGCCAGCACCAAACAGGCTACCTACGAGCAGTACTTC. This sequence encodes CASTKQATYEQYF.